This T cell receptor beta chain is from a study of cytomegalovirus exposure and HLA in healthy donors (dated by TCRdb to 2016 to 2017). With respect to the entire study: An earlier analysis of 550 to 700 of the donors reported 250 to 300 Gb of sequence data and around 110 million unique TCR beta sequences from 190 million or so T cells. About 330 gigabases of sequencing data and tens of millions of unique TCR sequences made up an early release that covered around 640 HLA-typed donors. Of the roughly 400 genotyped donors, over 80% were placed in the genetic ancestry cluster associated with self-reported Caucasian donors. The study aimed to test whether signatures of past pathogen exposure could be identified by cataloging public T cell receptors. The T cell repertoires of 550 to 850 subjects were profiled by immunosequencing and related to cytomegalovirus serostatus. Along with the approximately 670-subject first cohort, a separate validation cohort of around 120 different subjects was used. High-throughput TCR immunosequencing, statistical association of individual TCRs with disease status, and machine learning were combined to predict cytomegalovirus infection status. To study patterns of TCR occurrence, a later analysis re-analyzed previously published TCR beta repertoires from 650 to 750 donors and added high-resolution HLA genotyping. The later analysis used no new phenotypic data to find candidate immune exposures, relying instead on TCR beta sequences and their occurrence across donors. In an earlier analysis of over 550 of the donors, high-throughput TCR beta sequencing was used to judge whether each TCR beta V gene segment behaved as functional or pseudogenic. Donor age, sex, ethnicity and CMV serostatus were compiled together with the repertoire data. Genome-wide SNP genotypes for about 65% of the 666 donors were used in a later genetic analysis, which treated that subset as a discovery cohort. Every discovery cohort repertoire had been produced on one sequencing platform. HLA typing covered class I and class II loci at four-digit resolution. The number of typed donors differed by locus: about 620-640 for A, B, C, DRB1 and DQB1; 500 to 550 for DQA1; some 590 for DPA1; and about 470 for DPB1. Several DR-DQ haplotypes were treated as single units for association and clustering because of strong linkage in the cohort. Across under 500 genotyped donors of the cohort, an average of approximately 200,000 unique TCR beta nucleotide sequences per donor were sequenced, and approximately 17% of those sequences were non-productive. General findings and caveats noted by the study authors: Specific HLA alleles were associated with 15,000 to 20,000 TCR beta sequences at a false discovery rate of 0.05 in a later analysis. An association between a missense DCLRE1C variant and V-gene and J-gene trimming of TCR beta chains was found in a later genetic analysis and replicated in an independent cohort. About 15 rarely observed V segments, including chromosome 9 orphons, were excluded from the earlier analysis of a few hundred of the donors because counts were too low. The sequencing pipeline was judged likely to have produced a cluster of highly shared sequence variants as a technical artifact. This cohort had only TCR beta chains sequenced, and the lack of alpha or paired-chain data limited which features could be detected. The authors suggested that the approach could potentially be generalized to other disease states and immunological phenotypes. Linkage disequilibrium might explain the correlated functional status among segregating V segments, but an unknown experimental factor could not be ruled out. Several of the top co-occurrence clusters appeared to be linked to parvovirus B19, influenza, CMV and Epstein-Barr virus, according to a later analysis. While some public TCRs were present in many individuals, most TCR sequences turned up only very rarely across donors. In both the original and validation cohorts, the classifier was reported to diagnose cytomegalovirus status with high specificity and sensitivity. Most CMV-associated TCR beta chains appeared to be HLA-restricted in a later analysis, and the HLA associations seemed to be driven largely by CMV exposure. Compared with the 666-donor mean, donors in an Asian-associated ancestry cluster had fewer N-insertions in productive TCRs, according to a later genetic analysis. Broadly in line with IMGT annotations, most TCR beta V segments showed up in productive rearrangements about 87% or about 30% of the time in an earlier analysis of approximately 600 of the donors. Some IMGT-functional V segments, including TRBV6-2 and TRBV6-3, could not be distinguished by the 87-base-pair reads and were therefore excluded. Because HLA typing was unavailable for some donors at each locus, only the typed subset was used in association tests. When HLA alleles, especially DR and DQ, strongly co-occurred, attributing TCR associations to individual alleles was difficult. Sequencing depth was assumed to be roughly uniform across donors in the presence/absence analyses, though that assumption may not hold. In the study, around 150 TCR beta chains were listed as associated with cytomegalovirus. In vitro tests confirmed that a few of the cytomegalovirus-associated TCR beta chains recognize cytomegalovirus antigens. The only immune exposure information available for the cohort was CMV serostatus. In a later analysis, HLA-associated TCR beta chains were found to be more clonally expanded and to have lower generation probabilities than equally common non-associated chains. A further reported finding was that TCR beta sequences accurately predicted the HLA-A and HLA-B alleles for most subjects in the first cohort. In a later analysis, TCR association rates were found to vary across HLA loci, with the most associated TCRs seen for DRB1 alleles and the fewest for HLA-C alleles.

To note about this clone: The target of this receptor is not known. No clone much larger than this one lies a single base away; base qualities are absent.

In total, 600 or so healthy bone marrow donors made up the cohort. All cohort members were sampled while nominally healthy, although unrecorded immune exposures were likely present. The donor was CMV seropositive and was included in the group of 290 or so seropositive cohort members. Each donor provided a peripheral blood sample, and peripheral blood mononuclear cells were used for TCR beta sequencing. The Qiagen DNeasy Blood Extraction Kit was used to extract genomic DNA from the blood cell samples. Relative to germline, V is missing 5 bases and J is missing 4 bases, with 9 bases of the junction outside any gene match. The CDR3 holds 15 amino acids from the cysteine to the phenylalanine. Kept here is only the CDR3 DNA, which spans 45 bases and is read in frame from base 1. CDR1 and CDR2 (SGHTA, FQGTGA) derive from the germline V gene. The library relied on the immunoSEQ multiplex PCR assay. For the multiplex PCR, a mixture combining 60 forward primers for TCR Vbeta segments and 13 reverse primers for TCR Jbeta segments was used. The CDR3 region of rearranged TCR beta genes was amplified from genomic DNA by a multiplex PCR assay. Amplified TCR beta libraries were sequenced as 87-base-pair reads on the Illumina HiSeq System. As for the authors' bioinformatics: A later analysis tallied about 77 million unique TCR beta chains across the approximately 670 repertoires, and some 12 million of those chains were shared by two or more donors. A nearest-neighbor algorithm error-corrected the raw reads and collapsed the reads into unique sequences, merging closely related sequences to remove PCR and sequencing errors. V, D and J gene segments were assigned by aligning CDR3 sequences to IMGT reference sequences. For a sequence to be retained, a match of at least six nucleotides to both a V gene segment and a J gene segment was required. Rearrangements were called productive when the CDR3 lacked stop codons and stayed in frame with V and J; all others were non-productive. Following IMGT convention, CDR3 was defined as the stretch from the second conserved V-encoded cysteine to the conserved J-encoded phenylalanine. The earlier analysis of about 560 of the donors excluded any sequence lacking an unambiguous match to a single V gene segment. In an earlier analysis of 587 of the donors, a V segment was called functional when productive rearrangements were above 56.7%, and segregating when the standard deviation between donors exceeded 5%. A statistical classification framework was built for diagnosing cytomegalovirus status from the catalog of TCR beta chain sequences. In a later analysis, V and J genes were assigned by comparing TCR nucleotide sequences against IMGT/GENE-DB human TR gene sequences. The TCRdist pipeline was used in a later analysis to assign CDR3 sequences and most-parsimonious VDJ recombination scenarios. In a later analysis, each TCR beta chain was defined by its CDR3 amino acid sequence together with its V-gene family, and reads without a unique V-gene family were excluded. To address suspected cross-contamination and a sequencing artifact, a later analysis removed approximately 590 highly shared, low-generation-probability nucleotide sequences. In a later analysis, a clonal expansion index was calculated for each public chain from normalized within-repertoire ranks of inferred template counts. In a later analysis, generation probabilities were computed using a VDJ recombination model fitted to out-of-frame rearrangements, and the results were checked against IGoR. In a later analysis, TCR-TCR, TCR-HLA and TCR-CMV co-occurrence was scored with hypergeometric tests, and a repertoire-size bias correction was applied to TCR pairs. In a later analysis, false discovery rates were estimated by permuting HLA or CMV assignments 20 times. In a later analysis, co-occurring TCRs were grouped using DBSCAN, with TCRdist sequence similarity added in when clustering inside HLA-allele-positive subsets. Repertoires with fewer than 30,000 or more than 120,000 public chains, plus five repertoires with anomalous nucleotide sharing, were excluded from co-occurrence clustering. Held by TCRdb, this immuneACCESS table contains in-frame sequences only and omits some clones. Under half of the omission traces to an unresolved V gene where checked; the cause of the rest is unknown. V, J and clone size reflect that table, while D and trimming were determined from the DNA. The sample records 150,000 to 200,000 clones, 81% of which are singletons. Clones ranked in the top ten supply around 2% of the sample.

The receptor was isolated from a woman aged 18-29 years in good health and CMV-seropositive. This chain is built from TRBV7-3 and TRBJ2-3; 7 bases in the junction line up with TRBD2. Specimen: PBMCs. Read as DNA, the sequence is TGTGCCAGCAGCGGAGGACTAGGCGGCTCAGATACGCAGTATTTT. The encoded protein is CASSGGLGGSDTQYF.